This TCR beta chain emerged from a study of Ad26.COV2.S vaccination and SARS-CoV-2 variants (dated by TCRdb to the early 2020s). For context, the study as a whole: Donors in the vaccine arm were drawn from COV1001, a multicentre, randomized, double-blind, placebo-controlled phase I-IIa trial testing Ad26.COV2.S in healthy adults. TCRbeta repertoire sequencing served as the tool for gauging how specific and how broad the SARS-CoV-2-reactive T cell receptors were following Ad26.COV2.S vaccination. Ad26.COV2.S was administered intramuscularly at a dose of 5x10^10 or 1x10^11 viral particles, either as one shot or as two shots given 56 days apart. Trial participants were randomized into five groups of five, in which low-dose or high-dose Ad26.COV2.S was given once or twice, or placebo was given on both occasions. The TCR-sequenced set comprised approximately 32 samples: approximately 19 Ad26.COV2.S vaccine recipients, 5 placebo recipients and 8 SARS-CoV-2 convalescent individuals. Investigators did not know the trial group allocation while performing experiments and assessing outcomes.

The CDR3 numbers 17 residues from cysteine through phenylalanine. This entry keeps only the CDR3 DNA: 51 bases, framed from base 1. V trim: 1 base; J trim: 3 bases; unmatched bases: 9. CDR1 and CDR2, per the germline V gene, are MNHEY and SVGEGT. Of note for this clone: Its antigen is currently not known. No quality values exist for individual bases; no much larger clone is one base distant.

The immunoSEQ Assay was used to sequence TCRbeta CDR3 regions. After extraction, genomic DNA underwent amplification by bias-controlled multiplex PCR, followed by high-throughput sequencing. As for the original processing: To quantify the absolute abundance of every unique TCRbeta CDR3 region, sequences were collapsed and filtered. Usable DNA was measured by amplifying reference genes present in all nucleated cells, and TCRbeta template counts were normalized to that usable DNA to estimate T cell fraction. Repertoire TCRs were annotated as SARS-CoV-2-specific when V gene, CDR3 amino acid sequence and J gene were exactly matched to a known reactive TCR set. The reference SARS-CoV-2 TCR set came from MIRA and was filtered for enrichment in COVID-19-positive ImmuneCODE repertoires, removing public or cross-reactive TCRs. Using the MIRA antigens, annotated TCRs were further analysed by specific ORF or by position within an ORF. Breadth was defined as annotated unique rearrangements over total unique productive rearrangements; depth was the summed frequency of those rearrangements. TCR breadth was compared between groups using two-sided Wilcoxon rank-sum tests. The table was pulled from immuneACCESS by TCRdb, which kept in-frame rearrangements only. Such tables lose some clones; where checked, under half of the loss comes from unresolved V genes, and the rest has no known cause. V and J calls plus clone size are reproduced from that table; the DNA served to infer D and trimming. A total of some 640,000 clones appear in this sample, roughly 90% of them only once. Over 1.3% of the sample lies in the top ten.

What the treatment or condition label conveys for this sample: approximately 18 received Ad26.COV2.S at low or high dose, single or two shots; a few received placebo; per-sample allocation not given. Repertoires of vaccine and placebo recipients were sequenced from samples collected on day 63 after the first injection. Cohort 1b enrolled 25 adults aged 18-55 years at a single site in Boston, USA, between 29 July and 7 August 2020. Ad26.COV2.S consisted of a replication-incompetent adenovirus type 26 vector by which a prefusion-stabilized SARS-CoV-2 spike protein from the original Wuhan strain was expressed. What the study reported, not specific to this receptor: Compared with placebo recipients, Ad26.COV2.S recipients showed higher spike-specific TCR breadth (P = 0.0014). Comparable non-spike TCR breadth was observed between vaccine and placebo recipients, consistent with only spike being contained in the vaccine. Comparing responses between vaccine doses or regimens was not something the study was powered to do. Substantial breadth of spike-specific CD8+ and CD4+ T cell responses was reported after vaccination. The authors noted that the TCR breadth and depth analyses may have underestimated total T cell responses.

The material sequenced was peripheral blood, taken in a trial of Ad26.COV2.S vaccine versus placebo. This receptor was taken from a person aged 18-60 years who received the Ad26.COV2.S COVID-19 vaccine or a placebo. The receptor chain draws on TRBV6-2 or TRBV6-3 and TRBJ2-5, and 9 junction bases match TRBD1. The CDR3 corresponds to CASSYWGPGTGKETQYF. The DNA sequence is TGTGCCAGCAGTTACTGGGGCCCGGGGACAGGGAAAGAGACCCAGTACTTC.